The sequence of this T cell receptor beta chain was determined in a study of blood T cell repertoires in COVID-19. The CDR3 consists of 15 residues. Germline CDR1 SGHRS, CDR2 YFSETQ. Trimming took 3 bases from V and 7 from J; bases not matched to a gene: 7. Assay: immunoSEQ multiplex PCR; the TCRdb copy retains only in-frame clones and omits some. The sample shows 250,000 to 300,000 clones, roughly 90% of them seen only once. The TCR comes from a woman aged 25 to 39 who had recovered from COVID-19. The specimen sequenced was PBMCs or T cells enriched from blood (not recorded which). This sequence joins TRBV5-1 and TRBJ1-4; 9 bases agree with TRBD1. Written as DNA, the CDR3 is TGCGCCAGCAGCTACATGACAGGGGGTAGTGAAAAACTGTTTTTT. This sequence encodes CASSYMTGGSEKLFF. The complete variable domain, with remaining parts taken from reference TRBV5-1 and TRBJ1-4, reads KAGVTQTPRYLIKTRGQQVTLSCSPISGHRSVSWYQQTPGQGLQFLFEYFSETQRNKGNFPGRFSGRQFSNSRSEMNVSTLELGDSALYLCASSYMTGGSEKLFFGSGTQLSVL.